The 23 T cell receptor beta chains below were found in one sample sequenced in a study of control samples from healthy donors and cancer patients. Produced via immunoSEQ multiplex PCR; TCRdb's table is partial and in-frame only. The sample shows about 120,000 clones, over 90% of them seen only once. The sample taken for sequencing was blood. The source is a man in his thirties or forties in good health.

This clone has just one count. Written as DNA, the CDR3 is TGTGCCAGGAGTGTGGGTGGACTAAACTACGGGGAGCTGTTTTTT. Translation gives CARSVGGLNYGELFF. The V and J genes are TRBV6-2 or TRBV6-3 and TRBJ2-2, with a weak D call TRBD2 (6 bases). Germline CDR1 and CDR2: MNHEY and SVGEGT. V was trimmed by 9 bases and J by 7 bases, leaving 21 bases between them. The CDR3 runs 15 residues.

V gene TRBV6-1 combines with J gene TRBJ1-2; TRBD1 is a possible D gene (5 bases). The CDR3 has 13 residues. The V gene lost 1 base and the J gene lost 8 bases, with 11 bases spanning the gap. CDR1 MNHNS and CDR2 SASEGT come from the germline V gene. The CDR3 spells CASSEVGLRGYTF. CDR3 DNA: TGTGCCAGCAGTGAAGTGGGACTGAGAGGCTACACCTTC.

The rearrangement links TRBV19 to TRBJ2-1; D assignment may be TRBD1 or TRBD2 (5 bases each). Germline V gene lookup returns CDR1 LNHDA and CDR2 SQIVND (reference sequence). This CDR3 comprises 11 residues. The V end lost 11 bases, the J end lost 4 bases, and 9 bases lay between the germline ends. The CDR3 sequence: CASWGYNEQFF. The CDR3 DNA is TGTGCCTCGTGGGGGTACAATGAGCAGTTCTTC.

The genes are TRBV2 and TRBJ1-6; no clear D. Trimming left V 7 bases short and J 0 bases short, with 7 bases between. In germline, CDR1 is SNHLY, CDR2 FYNNEI. CDR3 length equals 14 residues. Here the CDR3 reads CASMASSYNSPLHF. In DNA form, the CDR3 reads TGTGCCAGCATGGCGAGCTCCTATAATTCACCCCTCCACTTT.

This chain links TRBV12-5 with TRBJ1-6, with TRBD1 matching 7 bases. The CDR3 has 14 amino acids. Germline CDR1 LGHNT, CDR2 FRNRAP. Trimming at V came to 9 bases and at J to 9 bases, leaving 11 bases not matched to a gene. The CDR3 reads CASRQGQWGSPLHF. The CDR3 region has the DNA TGTGCTAGCCGCCAGGGACAGTGGGGTTCACCCCTCCACTTT.

The chain couples TRBV10-3 to TRBJ2-7; 9 nucleotides line up with TRBD2. The V and J ends lost 10 bases and 3 bases, in that order; junction bases with no gene match: 7. CDR1 and CDR2 (germline): ENHRY, SYGVKD. The CDR3 spans 13 residues. The CDR3: CATQGRGGYEQYV. Written as DNA, the CDR3 is TGTGCCACCCAGGGGCGGGGGGGCTACGAGCAGTACGTC.

The chain carries TRBV7-9 and TRBJ2-7; maybe TRBD1 (7 bases). V dropped 5 bases and J dropped 5 bases, with 19 bases sitting between them. Per germline, CDR1 SEHNR and CDR2 FQNEAQ (reference sequence). The CDR3 spans 15 residues. CDR3 residues: CASSPPQGRSDEQYV. The CDR3 coding sequence is TGTGCCAGCAGCCCCCCACAGGGGAGGAGTGACGAGCAGTACGTC.

This sequence joins TRBV9 and TRBJ2-1; a weak D match, TRBD1 (6 bases). V lost 3 bases and J lost 11, with 12 bases in between. This CDR3 is built from 12 residues. Germline-derived CDR1 and CDR2 are SGDLS and YYNGEE. For the CDR3, the DNA is TGTGCCAGCAGCGCCGACAGGCCTCAGCAGTTCTTC. It yields the protein CASSADRPQQFF.

Here the CDR3 reads CASSLRTGANEKLFF. CDR3 nucleotide sequence: TGTGCCAGCAGCCTGCGGACAGGTGCTAATGAAAAACTGTTTTTT. The V gene is TRBV6-6, the J gene TRBJ1-4, with 7 bases fitting TRBD1. The J segment lost 3 bases and the V segment lost 6 bases, leaving 7 bases of the junction unmatched. The germline V gene encodes CDR1 MNHNY and CDR2 SVGAGI (reference sequence). This CDR3 has 15 residues.

J is TRBJ2-5 and V is TRBV9; 9 bases agree with TRBD1. Germline CDR1 reads SGDLS; CDR2 reads YYNGEE. V lost 5 bases to trimming and J lost 2 bases; unmatched junction nucleotides: 4. The CDR3 runs 14 residues. The CDR3 sequence is CASSTGQGQETQYF. The CDR3 DNA reads TGTGCCAGCAGTACTGGACAGGGGCAAGAGACCCAGTACTTC.

The chain combines TRBV12-3 or TRBV12-4 with TRBJ2-3, with D perhaps matching TRBD2 (6 bases). The CDR3 runs 13 residues. Trimming stripped 3 bases from V and 6 bases from J, with 10 bases between. In DNA, the CDR3 is TGTGCCAGCAGTTTGGAGGGGCCGGATACGCAGTATTTT. The encoded protein is CASSLEGPDTQYF.

The chain uses TRBV10-3 and TRBJ1-5; D unclear. There are 12 residues in the CDR3. The V end lost 0 bases, the J end lost 7 bases, and 4 bases lay between the germline ends. The germline V gene has CDR1 ENHRY and CDR2 SYGVKD. This CDR3 is CAISESGQPQHF. The CDR3 DNA follows: TGTGCCATCAGTGAGTCTGGCCAGCCCCAGCATTTT.

The rearrangement uses TRBV4-1 and TRBJ1-1, with D unclear. V lost 4 bases and J 4 bases, leaving 13 bases between the germline ends. Germline assignment: CDR1 MGHRA and CDR2 YSYEKL. This CDR3 spans 14 amino acids. The CDR3: CASSLAEDGTEAFF. CDR3 in DNA: TGCGCCAGCAGCCTAGCCGAGGATGGCACTGAAGCTTTCTTT.

This clone was picked up one time. CDR3 residues: CSVGLNTDTQYF. The CDR3 DNA sequence: TGCAGCGTTGGTTTGAACACAGATACGCAGTATTTT. The chain combines TRBV29-1 with TRBJ2-3; D uncertain. CDR3 size: 12 residues. The germline gives CDR1 SQVTM, CDR2 ANQGSEA. Trimming shortened V by 4 bases and J by 2 bases, and 7 bases separated the two germline ends.

CDR3 amino acids: CASSLGVGNTIYF. The CDR3, as DNA: TGTGCCAGCAGCTTAGGGGTTGGAAACACCATATATTTT. The rearrangement links TRBV5-6 to TRBJ1-3, with D possibly TRBD1 on 5 matching bases. The V gene lost 2 bases and the J gene lost 3 bases, with 6 bases spanning the gap. CDR3 length: 13 residues. Looked up from germline, CDR1 is SGHDT and CDR2 is YYEEEE.

V gene TRBV5-4 combines with J gene TRBJ2-7, with 9 nucleotides matching TRBD2. This CDR3 comprises 17 residues. Trimming took 3 bases from V and 3 from J; bases not matched to a gene: 13. Germline V gene data show CDR1 as SGHNT and CDR2 as YYREEE (reference sequence). Here the CDR3 reads CASSSPRSGGTIYEQYF. The CDR3 coding sequence is TGTGCCAGCAGCTCCCCCAGGAGCGGGGGGACGATCTACGAGCAGTACTTC.

The chain uses TRBV3-1 (or the pseudogene TRBV3-2) and TRBJ2-1; TRBD1 agrees at 9 bases. CDR1 LGHDT and CDR2 YNNKEL come from the germline V gene (reference sequence). This CDR3 region has 16 residues. Germline trimming cut 4 bases from V and 8 bases from J; bases unmatched to any gene: 12. The CDR3 coding sequence is TGTGCCAGCAGCCGATCTTCGGGACAGGGAATTGATGAGCAGTTCTTC. It yields the protein CASSRSSGQGIDEQFF.

The chain couples TRBV5-5 to TRBJ2-5; D may be TRBD2 (5 bases). The CDR3 length is 15 residues. With 1 base removed from V and 4 bases from J, the gap between germline ends came to 14 bases. Germline V lookup: CDR1 SGHKS, CDR2 YYEKEE (reference sequence). This CDR3 is CASSLHPAGGETQYF. The DNA for the CDR3 is TGTGCCAGCAGCTTGCACCCCGCCGGAGGAGAGACCCAGTACTTC.

This clone was detected only once. The V and J genes are TRBV24-1 and TRBJ2-1, with 16 bases matching TRBD2. The CDR3 spans 18 residues. Germline V gene data show CDR1 as KGHDR and CDR2 as SFDVKD. V lost 5 bases, J lost 7 bases, and 10 bases stayed unmatched. CDR3 bases: TGTGCCACCAGTGGCCTACCGGGACTAGCGGGGGGGAGTAATGAGCAGTTCTTC. It encodes CATSGLPGLAGGSNEQFF.

The J gene is TRBJ2-1, the V gene TRBV2; a possible D gene is TRBD1 (7 bases). The CDR3 has 14 residues. Germline-derived CDR1 and CDR2 are SNHLY and FYNNEI. The V end lost 4 bases, the J end lost 4 bases, and 11 bases lay between the germline ends. Written as DNA, the CDR3 is TGTGCCAGCAGTGGGGGGGACAGTTACAATGAGCAGTTCTTC. This sequence encodes CASSGGDSYNEQFF.

This sequence joins TRBV30 and TRBJ2-5, with TRBD1 matching over 9 bases. The ends lost 1 base at V and 3 bases at J; junction bases unmatched: 6. CDR1 GTSNPN and CDR2 SVGIG come from the germline V gene (reference sequence). This CDR3 has 15 amino acids. CDR3 residues: CAWSGNRGPKETQYF. The CDR3 DNA reads TGTGCCTGGAGTGGCAACAGGGGGCCTAAAGAGACCCAGTACTTC.

This clone has only one observation. The rearrangement uses TRBV7-3 and TRBJ2-3, with 7 bases lining up with TRBD1. This CDR3 has 15 amino acids. V was clipped by 4 bases and J by 2 bases; unmatched bases: 6. Germline lookup yields CDR1 SGHTA and CDR2 FQGTGA. The CDR3 here is CASSSRQGSTDTQYF. The CDR3 nucleotides are TGTGCCAGCAGCTCGAGACAGGGATCCACAGATACGCAGTATTTT.

J is TRBJ1-2 and V is TRBV9, with 9 bases identical to TRBD1. Trimming removed 0 bases from V and 5 bases from J; junction bases left unmatched: 5. This CDR3 spans 15 amino acids. CDR1 and CDR2 (germline): SGDLS, YYNGEE. The CDR3 sequence: CASSVGGTGTYGYTF. The DNA for the CDR3 is TGTGCCAGCAGCGTAGGGGGGACAGGGACGTATGGCTACACCTTC.